This TCR beta chain was found in a study of cytomegalovirus exposure and HLA in healthy donors. Study in general: Sequencing of roughly 180 million T cells in an earlier analysis found more than 100 million unique TCR beta sequences.

The germline V gene encodes CDR1 KGHSH and CDR2 LQKENI. Trimming removed 4 bases from V and 11 bases from J, with 11 bases in between. The CDR3 is made up of 11 amino acids. Study-wide results and caveats: Roughly uniform depth of sequencing across donors was assumed in presence/absence analyses. Cytomegalovirus status, reportedly, was diagnosed with high specificity and sensitivity by the classifier.

Use of 60 Vbeta and 13 Jbeta primers characterized the PCR. Clones were read by immunoSEQ multiplex PCR, and TCRdb kept only the in-frame ones, dropping some. The table includes 160,000 or so clones, 70% to 85% detected once. In regard to this clone: Its antigen is unknown.

The receptor comes from a man aged 45-65 years in good health and CMV-seropositive. The sequencing input was PBMCs. This sequence joins TRBV18 and TRBJ1-1; possible D gene TRBD1, 5 bases. The CDR3 here is CASSRGGAAFF. In DNA, the CDR3 is TGTGCCAGCTCACGAGGTGGGGCGGCTTTCTTT.